The clone carrying this T cell receptor beta chain was seen at least ten times. Its antigen is unidentified. V lost 0 bases and J lost 2, with 9 bases in between. Germline V gene data show CDR1 as SGHRS and CDR2 as YFSETQ. This CDR3 has 14 residues. A library of TCRbeta sequences, prepared with unique molecular identifiers, was generated. TCRdb re-derived calls from the PCR reads in MiXCR, one entry per CDR3 protein. This sample has about a million distinct CDR3 sequences; about 29% occur once, and the top ten carry roughly 27%. The data were obtained in a study of T-cell reconstitution after alpha-beta-depleted transplantation in children. The study, taken as a whole, reports: By one year post-transplant, T-cell counts and diversity largely arose from T cells that were newly produced.

The source is a boy less than two years old who had a stem cell transplant for SCID, so the T cells may come from the graft donor. The chain links TRBV5-1 to TRBJ2-7; weak D call: TRBD2 (5 bases). Source: PBMCs, mostly from graft donor cells, taken 360 days after TCRalphabeta/CD19-depleted stem cell transplant. The chain's CDR3 is CASSLAGSAYEQYF. The CDR3 DNA is TGCGCCAGCAGCTTGGCGGGGTCCGCCTACGAGCAGTACTTC.